This T cell receptor beta chain was captured in a study of shared clonotypes between healthy human individuals. Whole-study context: Donor ages ranged 18 to 49 years: two women, a few men.

Findings and caveats of the study: The low donor count limited represented genetic and exposure-history diversity. What naive subsets generally showed was a larger estimated richness than memory subsets showed. An effect of sequencing depth on clonotype sharing among donors was expected.

Worth noting for this clone: Its antigen is undetermined.

Method: immunoSEQ multiplex PCR; TCRdb's copy keeps in-frame clones and lacks some. The sample consists of 1.5 million to 2.5 million clones, approximately 94% of them appearing once. CD8 cells regarded as naive lacked CD45RO, were positively chosen for CCR7, and omitted terminally differentiated effector memory CD45RA+ cells. The sample consisted of naive CD8+ T cells sorted from blood. The source is a man aged 18-30 years in good health.

The CDR3 DNA reads as TGTGCCAGTAGTCCCGGACTAGCGGGAGGGCGGGCAGATACGCAGTATTTT. Its protein is CASSPGLAGGRADTQYF. The rearrangement uses TRBV19 and TRBJ2-3, with 15 positions matching TRBD2. The CDR3 is 17 amino acids. Germline CDR1 is LNHDA and CDR2 is SQIVND (reference sequence). The trim removed 5 bases at V and 4 bases at J, leaving 7 bases unmatched.